This TCR beta chain was captured by sequencing in a study of shared clonotypes between healthy human individuals. Germline V gene sequence: CDR1 SEHNR, CDR2 FQNEAQ (reference sequence). Between the trimmed V and J ends, which lost 9 bases and 4 bases, there was a span of 4 bases. CDR3 length: 10 amino acids. Clones were read by immunoSEQ multiplex PCR, and TCRdb kept only the in-frame ones, dropping some. The sample includes some 2,500,000 clones, more than 85% seen only once; the top ten take 0.36%. J is TRBJ2-1 and V is TRBV7-9; D remains ambiguous. Sequencing was performed on naive CD4+ T cells from PBMCs. Subset reported: CD45RA+ positively selected. This receptor was taken from a man between 18 and 29 years old in good health. Some clones in this sample may be carry-over from other donors' samples. The CDR3 DNA sequence: TGTGCCAGTGGGTACAATGAGCAGTTCTTC. Translation: CASGYNEQFF.